Each of the 24 T cell receptor beta chains below was sequenced from the same sample in a study of identical twins. From the 5' RACE reads, TCRdb called clonotypes with MiXCR, one entry per CDR3 protein. The sample consists of a few hundred thousand distinct CDR3 sequences, roughly 9.5% of them appearing once. A further study also used this sample, focusing on yellow fever vaccine responses in identical twins.

The material sequenced was PBMCs. These receptors were obtained from a woman aged 18-29 years in good health.

This clonotype has at least ten counts. The chain employs TRBV11-2 and TRBJ2-1; D gene uncertain. Trimming left V 4 bases short and J 4 bases short, with 14 bases between. The CDR3 is made up of 15 amino acids. Germline V lookup: CDR1 SGHAT, CDR2 FQNNGV. DNA of the CDR3: TGTGCCAGCAGCTATAGGGAAGCCTTATACAATGAGCAGTTCTTC. Encoded protein: CASSYREALYNEQFF.

This clonotype was observed at least ten times. J is TRBJ2-5 and V is TRBV12-3 or TRBV12-4; TRBD1 aligns across 7 bases. This CDR3 comprises 13 residues. The V and J ends lost 7 bases and 2 bases, in that order; junction bases with no gene match: 4. DNA of the CDR3: TGTGCCAGCAAAAGGGACAGTCAAGAGACCCAGTACTTC. Protein sequence: CASKRDSQETQYF.

The chain is built from TRBV7-3 and TRBJ2-2, with a weak D call TRBD2 (6 bases). The CDR3 is made up of 14 amino acids. The V gene's germline CDR1 is SGHTA and CDR2 FQGTGA. Trimming removed 7 bases at V and 6 bases at J, with 15 bases between. DNA for the CDR3: TGTGCCAGCACCCTGACTAGTGCGGCCGGGGAGCTGTTTTTT. Translating gives CASTLTSAAGELFF. Using reference TRBV7-3 and TRBJ2-2 for the parts outside the CDR3, the full variable domain is GAGVSQTPSNKVTEKGKYVELRCDPISGHTALYWYRQSLGQGPEFLIYFQGTGAADDSGLPNDRFFAVRPEGSVSTLKIQRTERGDSAVYLCASTLTSAAGELFFGEGSRLTVL.

This clonotype was seen once. A much larger clone differs by one base, so this may be a read error. The genes are TRBV5-1 and TRBJ1-2, with 7 positions matching TRBD1. Per germline, CDR1 SGHRS and CDR2 YFSETQ. After removal of 4 bases from V and 8 bases from J, the junction contained 8 bases not matched to a gene. CDR3 length: 13 residues. In nucleotides, the CDR3 is TGCGCCAGCAGCGAGGGCCGGGACAGAGGCTACACCTTC. Translated, it gives CASSEGRDRGYTF. The full variable domain, rest sourced from reference TRBV5-1 and TRBJ1-2, is KAGVTQTPRYLIKTRGQQVTLSCSPISGHRSVSWYQQTPGQGLQFLFEYFSETQRNKGNFPGRFSGRQFSNSRSEMNVSTLELGDSALYLCASSEGRDRGYTFGSGTRLTVV.

This rearrangement joins TRBV6-2 or TRBV6-3 to TRBJ2-7; D could derive from TRBD1 or TRBD2 (5 bases each). In germline, CDR1 is MNHEY, CDR2 SVGEGT. The V gene lost 4 bases and the J gene lost 2 bases, with 15 bases spanning the gap. The CDR3 length is 15 residues. The CDR3 loop is CASSSLRDATYEQYF. As DNA, the CDR3 is TGTGCCAGCAGTTCTCTCCGGGACGCTACCTACGAGCAGTACTTC.

The chain recombines TRBV6-5 with TRBJ1-4; D unresolved. This CDR3 spans 12 amino acids. Germline loops: CDR1 MNHEY, CDR2 SVGAGI. The V gene lost 2 bases and the J gene lost 5 bases, with 3 bases spanning the gap. The CDR3 is CASSYANEKLFF. In DNA, the CDR3 is TGTGCCAGCAGTTACGCAAATGAAAAACTGTTTTTT.

This clonotype has at least ten counts. The rearrangement links TRBV20-1 to TRBJ2-1; 10 bases match TRBD2. Per the germline V gene, CDR1 is DFQATT and CDR2 is SNEGSKA (reference sequence). This CDR3 comprises 15 residues. V lost 5 bases, J lost 0 bases, and 4 bases stayed unmatched. The CDR3 coding sequence is TGCAGTGCTGGAAGACTAGCGGGCTCCTACAATGAGCAGTTCTTC. Translating it yields CSAGRLAGSYNEQFF.

This clonotype was observed many times. The chain links TRBV18 to TRBJ2-7, with 13 bases fitting TRBD2. CDR1 KGHSH and CDR2 LQKENI come from the germline V gene. Trimming at V came to 4 bases and at J to 3 bases, leaving 6 bases not matched to a gene. The CDR3 has 16 amino acids. CDR3 sequence reads: CASSRPGLAGNYEQYF. The CDR3 DNA is TGTGCCAGCTCACGACCGGGACTAGCGGGAAACTACGAGCAGTACTTC.

V is TRBV5-1 and J is TRBJ2-3, with D perhaps given as TRBD1 or TRBD2 (5 bases each). The CDR3 covers 16 residues. Trimming removed 0 bases from V and 3 bases from J, with 14 bases in between. Looked up from germline, CDR1 is SGHRS and CDR2 is YFSETQ. The chain's CDR3 is CASSLAGLPPTDTQYF. The CDR3 nucleotides are TGCGCCAGCAGCTTGGCGGGGCTACCACCTACAGATACGCAGTATTTT.

The chain employs TRBV18 and TRBJ2-7; the D gene is possibly TRBD2 (5 bases). This CDR3 has 14 amino acids. In germline, CDR1 is KGHSH, CDR2 LQKENI. The V end was cut by 1 base, the J end by 4 bases, with 11 bases between. The DNA of the CDR3 is TGTGCCAGCTCACCACTAGACGGGGAATACGAGCAGTACTTC. This encodes CASSPLDGEYEQYF.

J is TRBJ2-7 and V is TRBV2; no firm D call. The CDR3 loop spans 13 amino acids. From germline, CDR1 is SNHLY and CDR2 FYNNEI. Trimming took off 4 bases at V and 3 bases at J, with 10 bases between the two ends. The CDR3 sequence: CASSVMVGYEQYF. CDR3 DNA: TGTGCCAGCAGTGTGATGGTCGGCTACGAGCAGTACTTC. The whole variable domain, filled in from reference TRBV2 and TRBJ2-7, reads EPEVTQTPSHQVTQMGQEVILRCVPISNHLYFYWYRQILGQKVEFLVSFYNNEISEKSEIFDDQFSVERPDGSNFTLKIRSTKLEDSAMYFCASSVMVGYEQYFGPGTRLTVT.

The chain employs TRBV10-2 and TRBJ2-7; D uncertain. The CDR3 is made up of 11 amino acids. Trimming cost V 4 bases and J 3 bases, with 4 bases left between them. CDR1 WSHSY and CDR2 SAAADI come from the germline V gene. DNA of the CDR3: TGCGCCAGCAGTGGGATCTACGAGCAGTACTTC. Its protein product is CASSGIYEQYF.

This clonotype was counted many times. V gene TRBV29-1 combines with J gene TRBJ1-3, with unresolved D. Germline V gives CDR1 SQVTM, CDR2 ANQGSEA. The CDR3 consists of 12 residues. V gave up 3 bases and J gave up 4 bases, with 7 bases separating them. For the CDR3, the DNA is TGCAGCGTTGACGGCGAAGGAAACACCATATATTTT. This encodes CSVDGEGNTIYF.

This clonotype was seen at least ten times. V is TRBV10-3 and J is TRBJ2-3; the match to TRBD1 covers 11 bases. Germline V gene data show CDR1 as ENHRY and CDR2 as SYGVKD. V was clipped by 3 bases and J by 0 bases; unmatched bases: 5. The CDR3 has 17 residues. The CDR3: CAISDGQGARSTDTQYF. In nucleotides, the CDR3 is TGTGCCATCAGTGACGGACAGGGGGCTCGGAGCACAGATACGCAGTATTTT.

The rearrangement links TRBV4-1 to TRBJ2-3; no clear D. The CDR3 consists of 13 residues. Trimming left V 2 bases short and J 2 bases short, with 5 bases between. CDR1 MGHRA and CDR2 YSYEKL come from the germline V gene. The CDR3 region is CASSQPYTDTQYF. CDR3 DNA: TGCGCCAGCAGCCAACCATACACAGATACGCAGTATTTT.

This clonotype was seen ten or more times. The CDR3 here is CASSPGGVTNNEQFF. CDR3 in DNA: TGTGCCAGCAGTCCCGGTGGGGTGACGAACAATGAGCAGTTCTTC. The rearrangement joins TRBV6-4 to TRBJ2-1; D remains ambiguous. The CDR3 is 15 amino acids. Trimming removed 5 bases from V and 5 bases from J, with 16 bases in between. CDR1 and CDR2 from the germline V gene are MRHNA and SNTAGT.

This clonotype showed up just a few times. In DNA form, the CDR3 reads TGTGCCATCAGTGAGATGGGTTCGGACATTCAGTACTTC. Translating it yields CAISEMGSDIQYF. The rearrangement uses TRBV10-3 and TRBJ2-4; no reliable D call. Trimming removed 2 bases at V and 8 bases at J, with 10 bases between. Germline CDR1 reads ENHRY; CDR2 reads SYGVKD. This CDR3 is 13 amino acids long.

This clonotype has a count of ten or more. V usage is TRBV12-3 or TRBV12-4 and J usage is TRBJ2-1; 13 nucleotides match TRBD2. This CDR3 is built from 14 residues. The V segment lost 5 bases and the J segment 7 bases; nucleotides outside the gene matches: 2. The CDR3 sequence is CASSTSGGANEQFF. The CDR3 DNA follows: TGTGCCAGCAGTACTAGCGGGGGGGCGAATGAGCAGTTCTTC.

At least ten counts were recorded for this clonotype. The V call is TRBV29-1, the J call TRBJ2-7; D gene uncertain. Germline V gene sequence: CDR1 SQVTM, CDR2 ANQGSEA. The V gene lost 1 base and the J gene lost 12 bases, with 16 bases spanning the gap. This CDR3 contains 12 residues. The CDR3 nucleotides read TGCAGCGTTGAAGGGCCGGCAGGCGGCTGGTACTTC. Translated: CSVEGPAGGWYF.

This clonotype was observed a few times. The chain uses TRBV29-1 and TRBJ2-7, with D unresolved. The V end lost 7 bases, the J end lost 1 base, and 11 bases lay between the germline ends. This CDR3 is built from 12 residues. CDR1 and CDR2 from the germline V gene are SQVTM and ANQGSEA. The CDR3 nucleotides read TGCAGCGCCTCGGTGGTTTCCTACGAGCAGTACTTC. Residues: CSASVVSYEQYF.

The sample holds a few counts of this clonotype. The V call is TRBV20-1, the J call TRBJ1-3; a possible D gene is TRBD1 (5 bases). V was cut by 0 bases and J by 6 bases, with 12 bases left in between. CDR1 is DFQATT and CDR2 is SNEGSKA in the germline V gene (reference sequence). This CDR3 spans 14 amino acids. CDR3 DNA sequence: TGCAGTGCTAGAGACAGGGCAGACCCAAACACCATATATTTT. This codes for CSARDRADPNTIYF.

J is TRBJ1-2 and V is TRBV30, with D perhaps matching TRBD1 (5 bases). The CDR3 has 16 residues. Germline-derived CDR1 and CDR2 are GTSNPN and SVGIG (reference sequence). Trimming took 4 bases from V and 4 from J, leaving 22 bases between them. This chain's CDR3 is CAWNAGTQIEGYGYTF. In nucleotides, the CDR3 is TGTGCCTGGAACGCCGGGACTCAGATCGAGGGCTATGGCTACACCTTC.

This clonotype has only a few counts. This chain joins TRBV4-3 and TRBJ1-4; D is ambiguous. Germline values: CDR1 LGHNA, CDR2 YSLEER. There are 13 residues in the CDR3. Trimming removed 1 base at V and 11 bases at J, with 11 bases between. The CDR3 DNA follows: TGCGCCAGCAGCCAAGTCACCGGGAGGAAACTGTTTTTT. It specifies CASSQVTGRKLFF.

This sequence joins TRBV3-1 and TRBJ2-1; D possibly corresponds to TRBD2 (6 bases). Germline V gene lookup returns CDR1 LGHDT and CDR2 YNNKEL (reference sequence). V lost 2 bases to trimming and J lost 6 bases, with 14 bases between them. The CDR3 spans 15 residues. CDR3 DNA: TGTGCCAGCAGCCAACCGGGGGTCCTCCCCAATGAGCAGTTCTTC. It translates to CASSQPGVLPNEQFF.